Listed here are 2 T cell receptor beta chains from one sample, sequenced in a study of control samples from healthy donors and cancer patients. Here immunoSEQ multiplex PCR was the method, and the copy in TCRdb shows in-frame clones only, minus some. The sample holds about 190,000 clones, over 80% seen once. The sample taken for sequencing was blood. These TCRs come from a man under 40 in good health.

This clone was seen only a few times. The CDR3 nucleotides read TGTGCCACCGCGCGTCAGAGCAATCAGCCCCAGCATTTT. This encodes CATARQSNQPQHF. V is TRBV6-5 and J is TRBJ1-5; D is ambiguous. The V end lost 10 bases, the J end lost 1 base, and 11 bases lay between the germline ends. Germline values: CDR1 MNHEY, CDR2 SVGAGI. The CDR3 is 13 amino acids.

The chain has TRBV25-1 and TRBJ2-1, with D hard to call. This CDR3 comprises 11 residues. CDR1 and CDR2 from the germline V gene are MGHDK and SYGVNS. The V end was cut by 4 bases, the J end by 8 bases, with 6 bases between. CDR3 sequence (DNA): TGTGCCAGCAGTGGTGGGTATGAGCAGTTCTTC. This codes for CASSGGYEQFF.